The 19 T cell receptor beta chains presented below share a single source sample, sequenced in a study of cytomegalovirus exposure and HLA in healthy donors. 13 Jbeta primers and 60 Vbeta primers were used for the PCR. Only in-frame clones appear in the TCRdb table, and some are missing; sequencing was by immunoSEQ multiplex PCR. The repertoire has about 160,000 clones, approximately 78% of them found once; the top ten carry approximately 2%. The source material was PBMCs. Receptors originate from a woman under 30 in good health and CMV-seronegative.

The chain couples TRBV19 to TRBJ1-5; D may be TRBD1 (5 bases). The ends were cut back, 5 bases at V and 4 bases at J, with 12 bases in the middle. CDR1 and CDR2 from the germline V gene are LNHDA and SQIVND (reference sequence). CDR3 size: 14 residues. The CDR3 DNA follows: TGTGCCAGTAGTTGGGCAGGGCAAAATCAGCCCCAGCATTTT. Encoded protein: CASSWAGQNQPQHF.

The CDR3 bases are TGCGCCAGCAGCCAAGATCAGGGGACCGGGGAGCTGTTTTTT. It yields the protein CASSQDQGTGELFF. The chain employs TRBV4-1 and TRBJ2-2; D may be TRBD1 (6 bases). Trimming took 0 bases from V and 5 from J, leaving 7 bases between them. Germline V lookup: CDR1 MGHRA, CDR2 YSYEKL. There are 14 residues in the CDR3.

The CDR3: CASSYPNRAGRIDTQYF. In DNA, the CDR3 is TGTGCCAGCAGCTACCCGAACCGAGCGGGAAGGATAGATACGCAGTATTTT. V and J are TRBV5-6 and TRBJ2-3; 7 nucleotides match TRBD2. The V gene's germline CDR1 is SGHDT and CDR2 YYEEEE. This CDR3 has 17 amino acids. Germline trimming cut 3 bases from V and 5 bases from J; bases unmatched to any gene: 15.

The J gene is TRBJ2-2, the V gene TRBV29-1, with 10 bases identical to TRBD1. Germline CDR1 SQVTM, CDR2 ANQGSEA. This CDR3 region has 15 residues. With V trimmed by 0 bases and J by 5 bases, 3 bases remained unmatched. For the CDR3, the DNA is TGCAGCGTTGAAGATCGGGGACAGGGGACCGGGGAGCTGTTTTTT. Translated: CSVEDRGQGTGELFF.

The chain uses TRBV6-1 and TRBJ1-5; 8 bases match TRBD1. Germline CDR1 MNHNS, CDR2 SASEGT. The CDR3 length is 16 residues. J was trimmed by 5 bases and V by 4 bases; bases with no gene match: 10. The CDR3: CASSGREQGGDQPQHF. The CDR3 DNA reads TGTGCCAGCAGTGGACGGGAACAGGGGGGTGATCAGCCCCAGCATTTT.

Here the CDR3 reads CSVDPNAEGSAYNEQFF. CDR3 nucleotide sequence: TGCAGCGTTGATCCCAACGCGGAGGGGAGTGCCTACAATGAGCAGTTCTTC. This chain connects TRBV29-1 to TRBJ2-1, with D perhaps TRBD2 (6 bases). The CDR3 covers 17 residues. Deletions cut 3 bases from V and 2 bases from J, with 20 bases between. Germline V gives CDR1 SQVTM, CDR2 ANQGSEA.

This clone is a singleton in its sample. V usage is TRBV6-5 and J usage is TRBJ2-1, with TRBD2 matching 12 bases. CDR3 size: 14 residues. Trimming at V came to 7 bases and at J to 8 bases, leaving 6 bases not matched to a gene. Germline V gene data show CDR1 as MNHEY and CDR2 as SVGAGI. DNA for the CDR3: TGTGCCAGCATGCGACTAGCGGGAGCACATGAGCAGTTCTTC. This codes for CASMRLAGAHEQFF.

The genes are TRBV29-1 and TRBJ1-1; no definite D call. Trimming removed 3 bases at V and 0 bases at J, with 8 bases between. Per the germline V gene, CDR1 is SQVTM and CDR2 is ANQGSEA. The CDR3 is 13 residues long. The DNA for the CDR3 is TGCAGCGTTGACCGCCAGATGAACACTGAAGCTTTCTTT. Translating gives CSVDRQMNTEAFF.

With respect to this clone: Other DNA sequences in this sample translate to the same CDR3. The chain links TRBV19 to TRBJ2-7; D unresolved. The germline V and J ends were trimmed by 1 base and 2 bases, with 6 bases remaining between them. This CDR3 region has 13 residues. CDR1 is LNHDA and CDR2 is SQIVND in the germline V gene (reference sequence). The CDR3 protein is CASSIGEAYEQYF. The CDR3 DNA sequence: TGTGCCAGTAGTATAGGCGAGGCCTACGAGCAGTACTTC.

The rearrangement joins TRBV12-5 to TRBJ1-1; perhaps TRBD1 as D (6 bases). The CDR3 length is 17 residues. V was trimmed by 2 bases and J by 0 bases, leaving 16 bases between them. CDR1 is LGHNT, CDR2 FRNRAP, per germline. The CDR3 DNA reads as TGTGCTAGTGGTTTGCCAACGAAGGACAGCCTGAACACTGAAGCTTTCTTT. This translates into CASGLPTKDSLNTEAFF.

The chain links TRBV18 to TRBJ2-4; D unresolved. Germline CDR1 reads KGHSH; CDR2 reads LQKENI. V was pared by 1 base and J by 4 bases, with 8 bases between. The length of the CDR3 is 14 residues. The CDR3 coding sequence is TGTGCCAGCTCACCACTGCCTCGGAAAAACATTCAGTACTTC. It translates to CASSPLPRKNIQYF.

The chain combines TRBV11-2 with TRBJ2-7, with 8 bases aligning to TRBD1. Trimming took 4 bases from V and 0 from J; bases not matched to a gene: 5. The CDR3 is 15 residues long. CDR1 SGHAT and CDR2 FQNNGV come from the germline V gene. The CDR3 region has the DNA TGTGCCAGCAGCTGGCAGACAGGGGCCTCCTACGAGCAGTACTTC. Translation gives CASSWQTGASYEQYF.

The chain employs TRBV19 and TRBJ2-5; D ambiguous. Germline-derived CDR1 and CDR2 are LNHDA and SQIVND (reference sequence). The CDR3 has 14 amino acids. Trimming took 4 bases from V and 1 from J, leaving 10 bases between them. Here the CDR3 DNA reads TGTGCCAGTAGTACCCAACCGGGCCAAGAGACCCAGTACTTC. It encodes CASSTQPGQETQYF.

This clone appeared once. The chain carries TRBV19 and TRBJ2-2; 11 positions match TRBD2. CDR1 LNHDA and CDR2 SQIVND come from the germline V gene (reference sequence). The CDR3 runs 18 residues. The junction had 15 bases not matched to a gene; V was cut back by 7 bases and J by 5 bases. CDR3 sequence reads: CASTSGLAGGAGTGELFF. The CDR3, as DNA: TGTGCCAGTACCTCTGGGCTAGCGGGAGGTGCTGGGACCGGGGAGCTGTTTTTT.

Only a few counts were recorded for this clone. The V and J genes are TRBV11-2 and TRBJ1-5, with TRBD1 as a possible D gene (6 bases). Germline loops: CDR1 SGHAT, CDR2 FQNNGV. V was cut by 1 base and J by 8 bases, with 15 bases left in between. The CDR3 has 15 amino acids. CDR3 residues: CASSLGGQGWEPQHF. The CDR3 coding sequence is TGTGCCAGCAGCTTAGGCGGGCAGGGGTGGGAGCCCCAGCATTTT.

The CDR3 region is CASSYNRGPGNTIYF. The CDR3 coding sequence is TGTGCCAGCAGTTACAACAGGGGCCCTGGAAACACCATATATTTT. The gene calls are TRBV6-5 and TRBJ1-3; 7 bases are shared with TRBD1. This CDR3 contains 15 residues. Germline trimming cut 2 bases from V and 2 bases from J; bases unmatched to any gene: 3. Germline loops: CDR1 MNHEY, CDR2 SVGAGI.

The rearrangement joins TRBV6-5 to TRBJ2-3; 7 nucleotides align to TRBD1. Germline V gene lookup returns CDR1 MNHEY and CDR2 SVGAGI. V was clipped by 2 bases and J by 1 base; unmatched bases: 3. The CDR3 contains 15 residues. In DNA, the CDR3 is TGTGCCAGCAGTTACGCAGGGGGACGCACAGATACGCAGTATTTT. Residues: CASSYAGGRTDTQYF.

A remark on this clone: The junction does not match germline at one end; this may be a read error. The sample has other DNA sequences that encode this CDR3 too. The chain joins TRBV28 to TRBJ2-2; D possibly corresponds to TRBD2 (5 bases). This CDR3 has 14 amino acids. The germline gives CDR1 MDHEN, CDR2 SYDVKM. The CDR3 bases are TGCGCCAGCAAAAGCGCGGGGAACACCGGGGAGCTGTTTTTT. Translated: CASKSAGNTGELFF.

The chain carries TRBV18 and TRBJ1-2, with a weak D call TRBD1 (5 bases). Trimming removed 4 bases at V and 6 bases at J, with 21 bases between. Germline V CDR1 and CDR2: KGHSH, LQKENI. This CDR3 contains 16 residues. CDR3 coding DNA: TGTGCCAGCTCACTCGTTGGTCTTGGAGGGGCCGATGGCTACACCTTC. Its protein is CASSLVGLGGADGYTF.